One and the same sample provided the 19 T cell receptor beta chains below, sequenced in a study of technical replicates of blood from several donors. Generated by immunoSEQ multiplex PCR, the TCRdb table keeps only in-frame clones and is missing some. The table has about 73,000 clones, 90% seen once. Sequencing was carried out using PBMCs. Source of these receptors: a human donor in good health. Some clones in this sample may be carry-over from other donors' samples.

This chain connects TRBV5-8 to TRBJ2-7; 8 positions agree with TRBD1. The junction had 3 bases not matched to a gene; V was cut back by 4 bases and J by 3 bases. There are 13 residues in the CDR3. Germline loops: CDR1 SGHTS, CDR2 YDEGEE. Written as DNA, the CDR3 is TGTGCCAGCAGCACCGGACAGGGCTACGAGCAGTACTTC. This sequence encodes CASSTGQGYEQYF.

The chain is built from TRBV7-6 and TRBJ2-1, with D maybe TRBD2 (6 bases). Deletions cut 2 bases from V and 7 bases from J, with 6 bases between. Germline values: CDR1 SGHVS, CDR2 FNYEAQ. The CDR3 contains 12 residues. CDR3 loop: CASSLLANEQFF. The DNA for the CDR3 is TGTGCCAGCAGCTTACTAGCGAATGAGCAGTTCTTC.

J is TRBJ2-1 and V is TRBV6-6; TRBD2 is a possible D gene (7 bases). V dropped 0 bases and J dropped 1 base, with 10 bases sitting between them. The CDR3 contains 16 residues. Germline V gives CDR1 MNHNY, CDR2 SVGAGI (reference sequence). CDR3 in amino acids: CASSYSGGASYNEQFF. As DNA, the CDR3 is TGTGCCAGCAGTTACTCAGGGGGGGCGTCCTACAATGAGCAGTTCTTC.

This chain joins TRBV10-3 and TRBJ2-1; no clear D. The germline V gene has CDR1 ENHRY and CDR2 SYGVKD. This CDR3 contains 15 residues. V shed 3 bases and J shed 3 bases, with 12 bases lying between them. CDR3 bases: TGTGCCATCAGTGATAGTCAACGGAGCTACAATGAGCAGTTCTTC. Translated: CAISDSQRSYNEQFF.

The chain uses TRBV19 and TRBJ1-5; a possible D gene is TRBD1 (6 bases). CDR1 and CDR2 (germline): LNHDA, SQIVND (reference sequence). The CDR3 contains 16 residues. Trimming removed 3 bases from V and 9 bases from J, with 21 bases in between. Here the CDR3 DNA reads TGTGCCAGTAGTATCTTCGGACAGAGCGGTCAACGGCCCCAGCATTTT. This encodes CASSIFGQSGQRPQHF. Full variable domain (missing parts from reference TRBV19 and TRBJ1-5): DGGITQSPKYLFRKEGQNVTLSCEQNLNHDAMYWYRQDPGQGLRLIYYSQIVNDFQKGDIAEGYSVSREKKESFPLTVTSAQKNPTAFYLCASSIFGQSGQRPQHFGDGTRLSIL.

CDR3 sequence (DNA): TGTGCCAGCACCGAGGTTGGTTCTAATTCACCCCTCCACTTT. Its protein is CASTEVGSNSPLHF. The chain has TRBV6-5 and TRBJ1-6; D remains unclear. The CDR3 has 14 residues. With 7 bases removed from V and 6 bases from J, the gap between germline ends came to 13 bases. CDR1 is MNHEY, CDR2 SVGAGI, per germline.

V gene TRBV11-2 combines with J gene TRBJ2-7, with 9 bases fitting TRBD1. V was pared by 5 bases and J by 2 bases, with 4 bases of the junction left unmatched. CDR3 length: 14 residues. The V gene's germline CDR1 is SGHAT and CDR2 FQNNGV. This CDR3 reads CASSLGTGTYEQYF. As DNA, the CDR3 is TGTGCCAGCAGCCTAGGGACAGGGACCTACGAGCAGTACTTC.

The V and J genes are TRBV7-6 and TRBJ2-7, with 8 bases aligning to TRBD2. The CDR3 length is 15 residues. With V trimmed by 1 base and J by 3 bases, 5 bases remained unmatched. Germline V gene data show CDR1 as SGHVS and CDR2 as FNYEAQ. CDR3 loop: CASSLGSGGLYEQYF. The CDR3 bases are TGTGCCAGCAGCTTAGGATCGGGGGGGCTCTACGAGCAGTACTTC.

The rearrangement uses TRBV11-2 and TRBJ2-7, with 8 bases matching TRBD2. The CDR3 has 16 amino acids. With 1 base clipped from V and 4 bases from J, the junction kept 9 bases outside the gene matches. Germline assignment: CDR1 SGHAT and CDR2 FQNNGV. CDR3 nucleotides: TGTGCCAGCAGCTTAGCCGGGAGGGCCAGATTTTACGAGCAGTACTTC. Its translation: CASSLAGRARFYEQYF.

The gene calls are TRBV4-3 and TRBJ2-6; TRBD2 matches at 7 bases. The length of the CDR3 is 17 residues. With V trimmed by 0 bases and J by 1 base, 3 bases remained unmatched. Germline V CDR1 and CDR2: LGHNA, YSLEER. CDR3 nucleotides: TGCGCCAGCAGCCAAGAAGGGGAGGGATCTGGGGCCAACGTCCTGACTTTC. Translation gives CASSQEGEGSGANVLTF.

The V and J genes are TRBV7-2 and TRBJ1-6; D not resolved. V lost 1 base and J 10 bases, leaving 14 bases between the germline ends. CDR1 and CDR2 (germline): SGHTA, FQGNSA. This CDR3 comprises 15 residues. CDR3 loop: CASSLVVLTGSPLHF. The CDR3 DNA follows: TGTGCCAGCAGCTTAGTGGTCCTCACGGGATCACCCCTCCACTTT.

The V and J genes are TRBV13 and TRBJ2-5, with 8 bases lining up with TRBD2. Germline V lookup: CDR1 PRHDT, CDR2 FYEKMQ (reference sequence). V trimming: 5 bases; J trimming: 5 bases; junction bases outside the gene matches: 7. The CDR3 length is 14 residues. CDR3 coding DNA: TGTGCCAGCAGCCGCTCGGGCGGGAGGGAGACCCAGTACTTC. It encodes CASSRSGGRETQYF. The full variable domain, in which reference TRBV13 and TRBJ2-5 provide the parts outside the CDR3, is AAGVIQSPRHLIKEKRETATLKCYPIPRHDTVYWYQQGPGQDPQFLISFYEKMQSDKGSIPDRFSAQQFSDYHSELNMSSLELGDSALYFCASSRSGGRETQYFGPGTRLLVL.

To note about this clone: Other DNA sequences in this sample translate to the same CDR3. The chain joins TRBV7-8 to TRBJ2-2; 7 bases map to TRBD2. J lost 5 bases, V lost 5 bases, and 5 bases had no gene match. The CDR3 spans 14 residues. The germline gives CDR1 SGHVS, CDR2 FQNEAQ. The CDR3 loop is CASSLREGTGELFF. In DNA, the CDR3 is TGTGCCAGCAGCCTTAGGGAGGGGACCGGGGAGCTGTTTTTT.

The chain carries TRBV6-1 and TRBJ2-3; a possible D gene is TRBD1 (5 bases). CDR1 is MNHNS, CDR2 SASEGT, per germline. Trimming left V 4 bases short and J 9 bases short, with 8 bases between. The CDR3 totals 11 residues. The chain's CDR3 is CASSGSGTQYF. The CDR3 DNA reads TGTGCCAGCAGTGGGTCAGGGACGCAGTATTTT.

V and J are TRBV4-3 and TRBJ2-2, with D possibly being TRBD2 (7 bases). Germline V CDR1 and CDR2: LGHNA, YSLEER. The V end was cut by 3 bases, the J end by 9 bases, with 11 bases between. The CDR3 runs 13 residues. In nucleotides, the CDR3 is TGCGCCAGCAGCCAGGAGGGGGGGAGGGAGCTGTTTTTT. As protein: CASSQEGGRELFF.

This clone was recorded only once. The CDR3 sequence: CASSLAGGAYEQYF. For the CDR3, the DNA is TGTGCCAGCAGCTTGGCTGGAGGTGCCTACGAGCAGTACTTC. The genes are TRBV5-5 and TRBJ2-7; D is possibly TRBD2 (5 bases). This CDR3 comprises 14 residues. Germline V gives CDR1 SGHKS, CDR2 YYEKEE (reference sequence). Trimming stripped 0 bases from V and 2 bases from J, with 9 bases between.

The CDR3 region has the DNA TGTGCCAGTAGTATAAGTCTTGGCGGAGGTCAGCCCCAGCATTTT. It specifies CASSISLGGGQPQHF. The chain is built from TRBV19 and TRBJ1-5; no clear D. V was clipped by 2 bases and J by 6 bases, with 14 bases between them. Per the germline V gene, CDR1 is LNHDA and CDR2 is SQIVND (reference sequence). The CDR3 totals 15 residues.

The chain combines TRBV6-5 with TRBJ1-5; 7 positions agree with TRBD1. Germline values: CDR1 MNHEY, CDR2 SVGAGI. Germline trimming cut 6 bases from V and 0 bases from J; bases unmatched to any gene: 5. The length of the CDR3 is 15 residues. In DNA form, the CDR3 reads TGTGCCAGCAGGCTGACAGGGTTTAGCAATCAGCCCCAGCATTTT. Translation: CASRLTGFSNQPQHF.

The chain links TRBV5-6 to TRBJ2-1, with D hard to call. This CDR3 has 12 residues. In germline, CDR1 is SGHDT, CDR2 YYEEEE. Trimming took 0 bases from V and 9 from J, leaving 7 bases between them. CDR3 protein: CASSLVSGEQFF. The CDR3 DNA is TGTGCCAGCAGCTTGGTGTCCGGTGAGCAGTTCTTC.